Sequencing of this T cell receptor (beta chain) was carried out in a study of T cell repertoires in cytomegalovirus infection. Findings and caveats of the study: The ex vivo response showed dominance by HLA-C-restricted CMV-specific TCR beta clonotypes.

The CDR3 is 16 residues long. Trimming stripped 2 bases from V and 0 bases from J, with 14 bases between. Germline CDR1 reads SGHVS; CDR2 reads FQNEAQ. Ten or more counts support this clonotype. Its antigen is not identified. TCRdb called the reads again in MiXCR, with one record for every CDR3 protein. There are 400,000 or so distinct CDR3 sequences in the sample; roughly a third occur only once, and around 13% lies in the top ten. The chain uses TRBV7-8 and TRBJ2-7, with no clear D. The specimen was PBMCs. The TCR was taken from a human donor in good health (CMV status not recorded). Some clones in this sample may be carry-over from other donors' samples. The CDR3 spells CASSLSRHFLSYEQYF. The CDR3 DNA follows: TGTGCCAGCAGCTTATCGAGACACTTCCTCTCCTACGAGCAGTACTTC.